The present T cell receptor (beta chain) was sequenced within a study of blood T cell repertoires in COVID-19 (dated by TCRdb to about 2020). As for the study more broadly: Collaborator samples came from the United States, Italy and Spain and covered acute and convalescent phases of COVID-19. The samples were drawn from two sources: the first 160 participants of the ongoing ImmuneRACE study, and 1,000 to 1,500 subjects contributed by 6 global collaborators. A de-identified subject ID, COVID-19 status, age in years and sex were almost always included in the sample metadata. Where available, HLA class I and class II types were taken from metadata supplied by the sample provider and were not determined by assay-based typing. The repertoires were released in a freely available public database meant as a resource for research on the immune response to SARS-CoV-2. Deeply sampled blood TCRbeta repertoires from subjects exposed to, actively infected with, or recovered from COVID-19 were included in the dataset. The prospective study material was composed of cDNA or gDNA derived from T cells, B-cell-depleted T cells, or PBMCs.

One collaborating source in Seattle enrolled patients during active infection and followed them longitudinally through the course of disease. Whole blood was collected in K2EDTA tubes by collaborating institutions according to the institutions' own protocols. Collaborator samples were shipped for TCRbeta analysis as frozen whole blood, isolated PBMCs, or DNA extracted from either sample type. TCRbeta CDR3 regions were amplified from genomic DNA by means of the immunoSEQ Assay, a bias-controlled multiplex PCR. On the study's bioinformatics: Nucleated cell counts per sample were estimated from amplification of reference gene primers within the assay. Sequence reads were collapsed and filtered to measure the absolute abundance of every unique TCRbeta CDR3 rearrangement. For each sample, productive Simpson clonality was calculated as the square root of Simpson's diversity index over productive rearrangements. As stored in TCRdb, this immuneACCESS dataset retains in-frame rearrangements with V and J assigned. A fraction of the clones does not appear; measured against another copy, unresolved V genes explain less than half of the discrepancy, and the remainder lacks a known reason. V and J calls and clone size follow that table, whereas D and trimming were derived from the DNA. For this sample there are under 300,000 clones; 70% to 85% appear just once. The top ten clones comprise about 1.5% of the sample.

What the work shows at the level of the full study, not this receptor alone: How much clinical and demographic metadata was included differed by source and by participant, and the metadata was provided uncurated.

As to this clone: This clone's antigen is unknown. Base qualities are not provided; no much larger clone lies one nucleotide away.

The sequence derives from a human donor with COVID-19, enrolled during active disease. The donor label of this sample is uncertain. Sequencing input: peripheral blood.

For the CDR3, the sequence is CASMSRGAVDRETQYF. The DNA is as follows: TGTGCCAGTATGAGTCGGGGTGCCGTGGATCGAGAGACCCAGTACTTC. The chain is made from TRBV19 and TRBJ2-5; TRBD2 might be the D gene, on 5 matching bases. From the cysteine through the phenylalanine, the CDR3 covers 16 amino acids. Only CDR3 DNA remains: 48 bases, in frame from the first base. Reading the germline V gene (reference sequence) gives CDR1 LNHDA and CDR2 SQIVND. V and J lose 7 bases and 4 bases, and a span of 22 bases separates them.